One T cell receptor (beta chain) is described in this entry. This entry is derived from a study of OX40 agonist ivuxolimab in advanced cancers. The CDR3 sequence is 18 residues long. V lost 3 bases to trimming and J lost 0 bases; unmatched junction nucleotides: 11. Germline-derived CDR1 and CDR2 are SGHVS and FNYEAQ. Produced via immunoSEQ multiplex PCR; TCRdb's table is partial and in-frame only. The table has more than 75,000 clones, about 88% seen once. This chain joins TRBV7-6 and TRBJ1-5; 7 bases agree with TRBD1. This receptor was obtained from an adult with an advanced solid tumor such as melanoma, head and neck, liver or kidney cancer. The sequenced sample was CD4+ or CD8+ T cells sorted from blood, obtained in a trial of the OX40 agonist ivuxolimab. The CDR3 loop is CASSFRQGQAHSNQPQHF. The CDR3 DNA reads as TGTGCCAGCAGCTTTCGACAGGGTCAGGCTCATAGCAATCAGCCCCAGCATTTT.